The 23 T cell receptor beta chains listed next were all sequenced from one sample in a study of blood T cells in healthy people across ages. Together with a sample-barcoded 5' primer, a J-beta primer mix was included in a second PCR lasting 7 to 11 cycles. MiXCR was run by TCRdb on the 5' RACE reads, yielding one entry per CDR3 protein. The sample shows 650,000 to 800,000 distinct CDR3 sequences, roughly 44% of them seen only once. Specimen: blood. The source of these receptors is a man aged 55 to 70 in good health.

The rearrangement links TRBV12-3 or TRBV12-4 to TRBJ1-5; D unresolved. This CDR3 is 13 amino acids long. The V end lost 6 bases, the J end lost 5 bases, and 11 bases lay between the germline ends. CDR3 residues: CASSLTDHQPQHF. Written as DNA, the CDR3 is TGTGCCAGCAGCCTGACGGACCATCAGCCCCAGCATTTT.

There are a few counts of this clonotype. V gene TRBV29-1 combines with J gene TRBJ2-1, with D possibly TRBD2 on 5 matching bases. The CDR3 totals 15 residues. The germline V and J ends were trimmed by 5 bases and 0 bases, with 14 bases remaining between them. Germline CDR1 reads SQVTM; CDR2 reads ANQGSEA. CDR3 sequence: CSVLGWRSSYNEQFF. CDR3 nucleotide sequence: TGCAGCGTTTTAGGGTGGAGGAGCTCCTACAATGAGCAGTTCTTC.

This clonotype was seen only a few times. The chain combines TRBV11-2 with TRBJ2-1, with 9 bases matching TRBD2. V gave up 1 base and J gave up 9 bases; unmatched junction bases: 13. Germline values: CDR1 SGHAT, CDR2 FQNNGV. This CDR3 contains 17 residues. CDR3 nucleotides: TGTGCCAGCAGCTTAGTATCTCTCGGGACTAGCATGAGTGAGCAGTTCTTC. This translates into CASSLVSLGTSMSEQFF.

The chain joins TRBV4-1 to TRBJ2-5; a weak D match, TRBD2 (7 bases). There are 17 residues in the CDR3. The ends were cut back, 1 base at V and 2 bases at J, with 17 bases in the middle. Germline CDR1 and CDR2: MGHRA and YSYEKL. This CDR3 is CASSQGRGAALQETQYF. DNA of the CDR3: TGCGCCAGCAGCCAAGGTCGGGGGGCCGCACTACAAGAGACCCAGTACTTC.

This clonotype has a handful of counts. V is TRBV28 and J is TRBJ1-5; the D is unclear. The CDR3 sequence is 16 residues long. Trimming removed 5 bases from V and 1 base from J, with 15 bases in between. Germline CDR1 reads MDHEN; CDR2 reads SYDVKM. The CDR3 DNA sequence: TGTGCCAGCAGTCCCCTTTCAAGGTTAAGCAATCAGCCCCAGCATTTT. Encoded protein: CASSPLSRLSNQPQHF.

The CDR3 spells CASSSPRQETQYF. Written as DNA, the CDR3 is TGTGCCAGCAGCTCGCCTCGCCAAGAGACCCAGTACTTC. The V gene is TRBV7-2, the J gene TRBJ2-5; D is undetermined. Germline V lookup: CDR1 SGHTA, CDR2 FQGNSA. V lost 4 bases and J 1 base, leaving 7 bases between the germline ends. CDR3 length: 13 residues.

The CDR3 DNA reads TGTGCCTGGACATCGGGGCCCACAGATACGCAGTATTTT. Translating it yields CAWTSGPTDTQYF. This chain links TRBV30 with TRBJ2-3, with D tentatively TRBD1 or TRBD2 (5 bases each). The V and J ends lost 4 bases and 2 bases respectively, with 10 bases between them. The CDR3 extends over 13 amino acids. Germline CDR1 GTSNPN, CDR2 SVGIG (reference sequence).

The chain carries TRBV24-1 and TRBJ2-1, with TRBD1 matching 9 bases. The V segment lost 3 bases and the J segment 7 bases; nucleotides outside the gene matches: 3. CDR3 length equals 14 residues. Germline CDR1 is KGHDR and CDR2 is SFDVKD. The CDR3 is CATSDRDRVNEQFF. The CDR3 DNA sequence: TGTGCCACCAGTGATAGGGACAGGGTAAATGAGCAGTTCTTC.

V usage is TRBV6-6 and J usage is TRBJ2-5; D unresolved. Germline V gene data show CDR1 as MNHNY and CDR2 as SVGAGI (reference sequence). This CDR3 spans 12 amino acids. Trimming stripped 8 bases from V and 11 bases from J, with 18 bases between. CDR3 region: CASSRQINEQYF. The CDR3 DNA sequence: TGTGCCAGCTCTAGACAAATCAATGAGCAGTACTTC.

As DNA, the CDR3 is TGTGCCAGCAGTGACCGACAAGGACGAAAGTACTTC. This encodes CASSDRQGRKYF. The V and J genes are TRBV6-4 and TRBJ2-4; D remains unclear. The germline V and J ends were trimmed by 2 bases and 14 bases, with 13 bases remaining between them. Germline V CDR1 and CDR2: MRHNA, SNTAGT. The CDR3 length is 12 residues.

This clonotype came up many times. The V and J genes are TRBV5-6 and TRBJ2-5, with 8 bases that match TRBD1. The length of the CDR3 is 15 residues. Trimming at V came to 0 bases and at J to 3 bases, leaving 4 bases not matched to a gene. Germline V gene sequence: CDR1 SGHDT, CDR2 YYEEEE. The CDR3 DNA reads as TGTGCCAGCAGCTTGGCGAGACAGGGGAAAGAGACCCAGTACTTC. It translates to CASSLARQGKETQYF. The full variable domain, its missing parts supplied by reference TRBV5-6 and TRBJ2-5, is DAGVTQSPTHLIKTRGQQVTLRCSPKSGHDTVSWYQQALGQGPQFIFQYYEEEERQRGNFPDRFSGHQFPNYSSELNVNALLLGDSALYLCASSLARQGKETQYFGPGTRLLVL.

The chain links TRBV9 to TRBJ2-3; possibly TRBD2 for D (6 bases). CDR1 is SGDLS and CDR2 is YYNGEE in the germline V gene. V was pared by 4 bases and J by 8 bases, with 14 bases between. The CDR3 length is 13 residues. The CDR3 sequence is CASSKEAAGTQYF. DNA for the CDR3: TGTGCCAGCAGCAAGGAGGCAGCGGGTACGCAGTATTTT.

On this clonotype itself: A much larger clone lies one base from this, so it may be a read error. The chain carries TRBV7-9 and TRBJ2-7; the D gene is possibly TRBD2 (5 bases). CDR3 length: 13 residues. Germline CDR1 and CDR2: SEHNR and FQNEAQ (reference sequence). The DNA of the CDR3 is TGTACCAGCAGCTCCCCTTGGGGAGACGAGCAGTACTTC. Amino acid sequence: CTSSSPWGDEQYF.

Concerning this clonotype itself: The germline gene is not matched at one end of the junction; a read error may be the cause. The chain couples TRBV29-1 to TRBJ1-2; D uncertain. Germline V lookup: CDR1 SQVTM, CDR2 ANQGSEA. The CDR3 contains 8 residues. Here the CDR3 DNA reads TGCGGCGTTGAAGAGGGCACCTTC. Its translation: CGVEEGTF.

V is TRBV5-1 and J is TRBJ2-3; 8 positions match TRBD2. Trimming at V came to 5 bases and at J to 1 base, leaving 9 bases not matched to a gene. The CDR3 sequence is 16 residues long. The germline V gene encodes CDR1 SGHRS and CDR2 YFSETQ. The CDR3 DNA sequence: TGCGCCAGCAGTCACGGAAATAGCGGGGGCACAGATACGCAGTATTTT. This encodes CASSHGNSGGTDTQYF.

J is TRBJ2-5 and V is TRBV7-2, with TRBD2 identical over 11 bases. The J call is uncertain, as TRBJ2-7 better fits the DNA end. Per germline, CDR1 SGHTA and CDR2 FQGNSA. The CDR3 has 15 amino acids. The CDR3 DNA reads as TGTGCCAGCAGCTTCTTAGCGGGAGGGCCCCACGAGCAGTACTTC. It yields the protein CASSFLAGGPHEQYF.

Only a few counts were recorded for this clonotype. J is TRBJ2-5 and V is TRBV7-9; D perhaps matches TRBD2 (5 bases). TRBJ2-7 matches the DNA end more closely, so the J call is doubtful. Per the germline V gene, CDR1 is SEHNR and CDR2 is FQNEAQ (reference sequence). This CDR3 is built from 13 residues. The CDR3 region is CASRKEDRYEQYF. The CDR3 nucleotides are TGTGCCAGCAGGAAGGAGGACCGTTACGAGCAGTACTTC.

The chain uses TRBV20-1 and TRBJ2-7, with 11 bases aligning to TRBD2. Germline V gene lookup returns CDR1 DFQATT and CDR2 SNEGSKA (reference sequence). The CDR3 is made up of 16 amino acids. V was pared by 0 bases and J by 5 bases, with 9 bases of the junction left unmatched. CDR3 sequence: CSARDLRLAGSDEQYF. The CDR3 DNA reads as TGCAGTGCTAGAGATCTGCGACTAGCGGGGAGCGACGAGCAGTACTTC.

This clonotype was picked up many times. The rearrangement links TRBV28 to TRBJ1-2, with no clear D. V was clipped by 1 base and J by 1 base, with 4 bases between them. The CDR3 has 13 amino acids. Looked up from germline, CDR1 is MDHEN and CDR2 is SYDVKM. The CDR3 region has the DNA TGTGCCAGCAGTTTATCTGTTAACTATGGCTACACCTTC. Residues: CASSLSVNYGYTF.

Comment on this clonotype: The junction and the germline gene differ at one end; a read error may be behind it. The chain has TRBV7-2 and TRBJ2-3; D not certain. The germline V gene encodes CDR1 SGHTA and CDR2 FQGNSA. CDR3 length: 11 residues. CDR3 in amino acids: CVSIGTDTQYF. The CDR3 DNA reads TGTGTCAGCATAGGGACAGATACGCAGTATTTT.

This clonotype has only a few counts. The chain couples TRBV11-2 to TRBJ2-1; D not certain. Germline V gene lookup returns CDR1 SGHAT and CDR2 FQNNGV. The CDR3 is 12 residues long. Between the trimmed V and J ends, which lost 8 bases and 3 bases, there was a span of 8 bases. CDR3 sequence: CASRNVYNEQFF. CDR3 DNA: TGTGCCAGCCGAAACGTCTACAATGAGCAGTTCTTC.

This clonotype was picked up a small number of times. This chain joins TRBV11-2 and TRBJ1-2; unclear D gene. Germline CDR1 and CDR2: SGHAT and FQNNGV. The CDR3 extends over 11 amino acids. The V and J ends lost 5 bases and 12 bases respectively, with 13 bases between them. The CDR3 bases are TGTGCCAGCAGCCCGCCGGCAGCGAACACCTTC. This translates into CASSPPAANTF.

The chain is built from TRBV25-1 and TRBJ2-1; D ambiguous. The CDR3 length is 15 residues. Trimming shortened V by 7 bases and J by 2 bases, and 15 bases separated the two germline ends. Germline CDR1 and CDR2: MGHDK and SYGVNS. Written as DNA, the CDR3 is TGTGCCAGCAAATTTTCGGCAGGACCCTACAATGAGCAGTTCTTC. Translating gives CASKFSAGPYNEQFF.